Below are 10 T cell receptor beta chains sequenced from a single sample in a study of human T cells and chemical hapten exposure. MiXCR, applied by TCRdb to the RACE reads, yields one record per CDR3 protein. The sample lists tens of thousands of distinct CDR3 sequences; roughly 9.5% were seen once. Time point specified: patch test 3, about 24 weeks after DPC sensitization. Treatment given: therapeutic diphenylcyclopropenone sensitization with weekly scalp DPC. Here the sequenced sample was whole blood, taken in connection with sensitization to the hapten diphenylcyclopropenone (DPC). The receptors were sampled from a woman aged 40 to 50 with alopecia areata. Some clones in this sample may be carry-over from other donors' samples.

In this sample, this clonotype turned up a few times. The J gene is TRBJ1-2, the V gene TRBV6-6; 7 positions match TRBD1. Trimming took 4 bases from V and 4 from J; bases not matched to a gene: 0. Germline V gene sequence: CDR1 MNHNY, CDR2 SVGAGI (reference sequence). This CDR3 has 12 residues. CDR3 coding DNA: TGTGCCAGCAGTTGGGACAGCTATGGCTACACCTTC. Amino acids: CASSWDSYGYTF.

The chain recombines TRBV20-1 with TRBJ1-1; D is perhaps TRBD1 (5 bases). The CDR3 extends over 14 amino acids. Trimming stripped 6 bases from V and 6 bases from J, with 20 bases between. Looked up from germline, CDR1 is DFQATT and CDR2 is SNEGSKA (reference sequence). CDR3 loop: CSAERGAGNAEAFF. The CDR3, as DNA: TGCAGTGCCGAAAGGGGCGCCGGCAACGCTGAAGCTTTCTTT.

Comment on this clonotype: A clone one base away is much larger, so this may be a read error. CDR3 DNA sequence: TGTGCCAGCAGCCATGCCGCCAGGGGGTTTGGTGAAAAACAGTTTTTT. Amino acids: CASSHAARGFGEKQFF. V and J are TRBV14 and TRBJ1-4, with TRBD1 matching 7 bases. Germline assignment: CDR1 SGHDN and CDR2 FVKESK. This CDR3 is 16 amino acids long.

This clonotype showed up many times. This chain uses TRBV13 with TRBJ2-7; possible D gene TRBD2, 6 bases. Germline V gene sequence: CDR1 PRHDT, CDR2 FYEKMQ (reference sequence). The CDR3 runs to 13 residues. Trimming removed 2 bases from V and 5 bases from J, with 10 bases in between. DNA for the CDR3: TGTGCCAGCAGCTTACGGGGGTCCCACGAGCAGTACTTC. It codes for CASSLRGSHEQYF.

This chain connects TRBV5-1 to TRBJ1-5, with 7 bases aligning to TRBD1. Looked up from germline, CDR1 is SGHRS and CDR2 is YFSETQ. V gave up 4 bases and J gave up 6 bases; unmatched junction bases: 7. The CDR3 contains 14 residues. The CDR3 sequence: CASSPTTGVQPQHF. CDR3 DNA: TGCGCCAGCAGCCCAACCACAGGGGTTCAGCCCCAGCATTTT. Filled out from reference TRBV5-1 and TRBJ1-5, the complete variable domain reads KAGVTQTPRYLIKTRGQQVTLSCSPISGHRSVSWYQQTPGQGLQFLFEYFSETQRNKGNFPGRFSGRQFSNSRSEMNVSTLELGDSALYLCASSPTTGVQPQHFGDGTRLSIL.

This clonotype has ten or more counts. The rearrangement uses TRBV20-1 and TRBJ2-3, with 7 bases matching TRBD2. The CDR3 has 13 amino acids. CDR1 is DFQATT and CDR2 is SNEGSKA in the germline V gene (reference sequence). V gave up 5 bases and J gave up 1 base; unmatched junction bases: 3. In DNA, the CDR3 is TGCAGTGCTTGGGCGGGGGGCACAGATACGCAGTATTTT. Encoded protein: CSAWAGGTDTQYF.

This clonotype has a handful of counts. V usage is TRBV4-3 and J usage is TRBJ2-3, with 11 bases lining up with TRBD2. Looked up from germline, CDR1 is LGHNA and CDR2 is YSLEER. This CDR3 comprises 18 residues. V lost 1 base, J lost 5 bases, and 11 bases stayed unmatched. The CDR3 sequence: CASSQASTTSGAIDTQYF. The DNA for the CDR3 is TGCGCCAGCAGCCAAGCAAGTACGACTAGCGGGGCTATAGATACGCAGTATTTT.

This clonotype was seen ten or more times. V usage is TRBV7-2 and J usage is TRBJ2-3, with 10 bases aligning to TRBD2. Per the germline V gene, CDR1 is SGHTA and CDR2 is FQGNSA. This CDR3 comprises 16 residues. The trim removed 5 bases at V and 1 base at J, leaving 6 bases unmatched. CDR3 in amino acids: CASSLYTSGGTDTQYF. In DNA, the CDR3 is TGTGCCAGCAGCCTCTATACTAGCGGGGGCACAGATACGCAGTATTTT.

This clonotype was counted ten times or more. The chain is built from TRBV12-3 or TRBV12-4 and TRBJ1-1; D gene ambiguous. The CDR3 is 15 amino acids. V shed 5 bases and J shed 0 bases, with 13 bases lying between them. DNA of the CDR3: TGTGCCAGCAGTCCCACCCATACAGTGAACACTGAAGCTTTCTTT. This sequence encodes CASSPTHTVNTEAFF.

This clonotype was seen more than once but under ten times. This sequence joins TRBV7-9 and TRBJ2-5; 10 bases agree with TRBD2. CDR3 length: 16 amino acids. Germline V CDR1 and CDR2: SEHNR, FQNEAQ (reference sequence). V was clipped by 2 bases and J by 1 base; unmatched bases: 4. CDR3 nucleotide sequence: TGTGCCAGCAGCTTATGGCTAGCGGGGGCCCAAGAGACCCAGTACTTC. Protein product: CASSLWLAGAQETQYF.